Described below is a single T cell receptor beta chain sequence and its context. Its target is unknown. This record belongs to a study of cytomegalovirus exposure and HLA in healthy donors. Study conclusions and caveats: Most TCR sequences were seen very rarely across donors, but some public TCRs occurred in many.

Vbeta (60) and Jbeta (13) primers were used in the PCR. The protocol was immunoSEQ multiplex PCR, while the TCRdb copy is restricted to in-frame clones and leaves out a portion. The sample holds approximately 210,000 clones, around four fifths seen once. The germline V and J ends were trimmed by 5 bases and 1 base, with 17 bases remaining between them. The CDR3 extends over 16 amino acids. Germline V gene sequence: CDR1 SGHRS, CDR2 YFSETQ. The TCR was taken from a woman in her forties or fifties in good health and CMV-seropositive. The chain employs TRBV5-1 and TRBJ2-3; D not resolved. Sequences were obtained from PBMCs. CDR3 DNA: TGCGCCAGCAGTCAAAGGAGCAGTTCTCGCACAGATACGCAGTATTTT. It codes for CASSQRSSSRTDTQYF. The full variable domain, completed using reference TRBV5-1 and TRBJ2-3, is KAGVTQTPRYLIKTRGQQVTLSCSPISGHRSVSWYQQTPGQGLQFLFEYFSETQRNKGNFPGRFSGRQFSNSRSEMNVSTLELGDSALYLCASSQRSSSRTDTQYFGPGTRLTVL.